This record concerns one T cell receptor (beta chain) sequence. Its target is not known. From germline, CDR1 is PRHDT and CDR2 FYEKMQ (reference sequence). Trimming cost V 2 bases and J 2 bases; bases outside gene matches: 14. The CDR3 runs to 19 residues. The data belong to a study of response to subunit inactivated influenza vaccine. General observations from the study: The study's authors posited that every seasonal influenza vaccination enlists few new T cells.

TCRdb re-analysed the RT-PCR reads in MiXCR, keeping a single row per CDR3 protein. The data contain 500,000 to 650,000 distinct CDR3 sequences, 7.6% of them seen just once; the ten biggest clones take up about an eighth. Sequences were derived from PBMCs from blood, sampled less than 25 months after vaccination. J is TRBJ2-3 and V is TRBV13; 9 bases fit TRBD2. The TCR sequence derives from a man aged 45 to 70 who received an inactivated influenza vaccine. CDR3 nucleotides: TGTGCCAGCAGCTTAATTTCCTCCGTGACTAGCGGTTTCACAGATACGCAGTATTTT. This gives the protein CASSLISSVTSGFTDTQYF.